What follows are 21 T cell receptor beta chains derived from one specimen sequenced in a study of blood T cell repertoires in COVID-19. Sequenced by immunoSEQ multiplex PCR; TCRdb stores in-frame clones only, minus some. The data contain around 280,000 clones, approximately 83% of them singletons. Specimen: peripheral blood. The receptors derive from a woman aged 25-40 years who had recovered from COVID-19.

This chain connects TRBV7-2 to TRBJ2-3; 10 bases align to TRBD2. CDR3 length: 16 amino acids. Trimming removed 5 bases from V and 2 bases from J; junction bases left unmatched: 7. Looked up from germline, CDR1 is SGHTA and CDR2 is FQGNSA. The CDR3 DNA follows: TGTGCCAGCAGCCCCCGGACTAGCGGCTTCACAGATACGCAGTATTTT. Translation: CASSPRTSGFTDTQYF.

V usage is TRBV14 and J usage is TRBJ2-3; TRBD2 might be the D (5 bases). Looked up from germline, CDR1 is SGHDN and CDR2 is FVKESK. The V end lost 5 bases, the J end lost 4 bases, and 7 bases lay between the germline ends. The CDR3 covers 12 residues. CDR3 DNA: TGTGCCAGCAGCGAGGGCCCAGATACGCAGTATTTT. Residues: CASSEGPDTQYF.

The chain has TRBV21-1 and TRBJ2-7; the table names TRBD1, a call not compared with the DNA. TRBV21-1 is flagged as a pseudogene. This CDR3 region has 13 residues. The CDR3 loop reads CASSKATVYEQYF. CDR3 in DNA: TGTGCCAGCAGCAAAGCGACAGTCTACGAGCAGTACTTC.

CDR3 sequence (DNA): TGTGCCAGCACCCTTAGGGGAGGGCACTATGGCTACACCTTC. It is translated as CASTLRGGHYGYTF. The chain employs TRBV28 and TRBJ1-2, with D possibly matching TRBD1 (5 bases). From germline, CDR1 is MDHEN and CDR2 SYDVKM. Trimming removed 7 bases from V and 3 bases from J, with 15 bases in between. The CDR3 is 14 residues long.

The genes are TRBV11-2 and TRBJ2-5, with 11 bases that match TRBD2. Germline CDR1 is SGHAT and CDR2 is FQNNGV. The CDR3 spans 15 residues. The ends lost 8 bases at V and 5 bases at J; junction bases unmatched: 10. CDR3 sequence: CASEGVAGGEETQYF. The DNA of the CDR3 is TGTGCCAGCGAAGGGGTAGCGGGGGGGGAGGAGACCCAGTACTTC.

The chain couples TRBV5-6 to TRBJ1-1; D not certain. The CDR3 runs 13 residues. The V and J ends lost 4 bases and 8 bases respectively, with 15 bases between them. CDR1 is SGHDT and CDR2 is YYEEEE in the germline V gene. Here the CDR3 DNA reads TGTGCCAGCAGCCGCTGGACGGGGTCCGAAGCTTTCTTT. Translation: CASSRWTGSEAFF.

The genes are TRBV6-1 and TRBJ1-5, with D possibly being TRBD1 (5 bases). Germline CDR1 reads MNHNS; CDR2 reads SASEGT. The CDR3 is made up of 17 amino acids. Deletions cut 4 bases from V and 7 bases from J, with 23 bases between. In DNA, the CDR3 is TGTGCCAGCAGTGGCATAGCGGGACGGACACCCCTACAGCCCCAGCATTTT. It codes for CASSGIAGRTPLQPQHF.

The V gene is TRBV7-8, the J gene TRBJ1-5; perhaps TRBD1 as D (5 bases). The V gene lost 1 base and the J gene lost 3 bases, with 13 bases spanning the gap. The V gene's germline CDR1 is SGHVS and CDR2 FQNEAQ. The CDR3 is 16 amino acids. Here the CDR3 reads CASSLVIRVDNQPQHF. CDR3 coding DNA: TGTGCCAGCAGCTTAGTTATCAGGGTAGACAATCAGCCCCAGCATTTT.

The chain links TRBV7-8 to TRBJ2-5, with D tentatively TRBD1 (5 bases). Germline loops: CDR1 SGHVS, CDR2 FQNEAQ. V was cut by 5 bases and J by 3 bases, with 10 bases left in between. The length of the CDR3 is 13 residues. In nucleotides, the CDR3 is TGTGCCAGCAGCCTGACAGAGAAAGAGACCCAGTACTTC. Its protein product is CASSLTEKETQYF.

This clone was seen more than once but under ten times. The chain joins TRBV5-4 to TRBJ1-6, with D tentatively TRBD1 (6 bases). The germline gives CDR1 SGHNT, CDR2 YYREEE (reference sequence). V shed 5 bases and J shed 3 bases, with 12 bases lying between them. The length of the CDR3 is 15 residues. CDR3 region: CASRNGQIYNSPLHF. CDR3 DNA sequence: TGTGCCAGCAGAAATGGACAGATCTATAATTCACCCCTCCACTTT.

V is TRBV7-9 and J is TRBJ2-3, with D maybe TRBD2 (7 bases). V lost 2 bases to trimming and J lost 1 base, with 13 bases between them. This CDR3 is 16 amino acids long. Germline V lookup: CDR1 SEHNR, CDR2 FQNEAQ (reference sequence). The CDR3 DNA sequence: TGTGCCAGCAGCTTACCGGGGGGCGCCGGCACAGATACGCAGTATTTT. Its translation: CASSLPGGAGTDTQYF. Looking up the rest from reference TRBV7-9 and TRBJ2-3 gives the full variable domain: DTGVSQNPRHKITKRGQNVTFRCDPISEHNRLYWYRQTLGQGPEFLTYFQNEAQLEKSRLLSDRFSAERPKGSFSTLEIQRTEQGDSAMYLCASSLPGGAGTDTQYFGPGTRLTVL.

This clone appeared a few times. The chain carries TRBV6-5 and TRBJ2-2, with 9 bases that match TRBD2. V trimming: 6 bases; J trimming: 1 base; junction bases outside the gene matches: 3. The V gene's germline CDR1 is MNHEY and CDR2 SVGAGI. The CDR3 covers 15 residues. CDR3 loop: CASSRTSENTGELFF. Written as DNA, the CDR3 is TGTGCCAGCAGCCGGACTAGCGAGAACACCGGGGAGCTGTTTTTT.

This chain connects TRBV11-2 to TRBJ1-2, with 7 nucleotides matching TRBD1. Germline V gene data show CDR1 as SGHAT and CDR2 as FQNNGV. Losses at the gene ends were 9 bases for V and 6 bases for J; bases not matched to a gene: 10. The CDR3 extends over 13 amino acids. The CDR3 nucleotides are TGTGCCAGTAAAGCACCGGGACAGCATGGCTACACCTTC. Translation gives CASKAPGQHGYTF.

CDR3 protein: CASSQVVAGYNEQFF. Written as DNA, the CDR3 is TGTGCCAGCAGCCAAGTCGTGGCGGGCTACAATGAGCAGTTCTTC. The J gene is TRBJ2-1, the V gene TRBV3-1 (or the pseudogene TRBV3-2); D perhaps matches TRBD2 (5 bases). This CDR3 comprises 15 residues. V was pared by 1 base and J by 3 bases, with 10 bases between. Germline V lookup: CDR1 LGHDT, CDR2 YNNKEL (reference sequence).

This chain links TRBV6-1 with TRBJ2-7; D may be TRBD2 (6 bases). Trimming removed 1 base from V and 3 bases from J, with 13 bases in between. The CDR3 covers 15 residues. The germline CDR1 and CDR2 sequences are MNHNS and SASEGT. The CDR3 protein is CASSEGSGVIYEQYF. CDR3 bases: TGTGCCAGCAGTGAAGGTTCGGGAGTTATCTACGAGCAGTACTTC.

This chain uses TRBV5-4 with TRBJ2-5; 8 positions agree with TRBD2. Germline V lookup: CDR1 SGHNT, CDR2 YYREEE (reference sequence). The trim removed 0 bases at V and 3 bases at J, leaving 7 bases unmatched. There are 16 residues in the CDR3. CDR3 in amino acids: CASSLGGTRPEETQYF. The CDR3, as DNA: TGTGCCAGCAGCTTGGGTGGGACTAGGCCCGAAGAGACCCAGTACTTC.

CDR3 loop: CASSARGNTEAFF. CDR3 DNA: TGTGCCAGCAGCGCGCGTGGGAACACTGAAGCTTTCTTT. The chain carries TRBV7-2 and TRBJ1-1; D remains ambiguous. Germline V gene sequence: CDR1 SGHTA, CDR2 FQGNSA. The CDR3 runs to 13 residues. Trimming left V 5 bases short and J 1 base short, with 8 bases between.

The gene calls are TRBV5-5 and TRBJ2-7, with 9 bases lining up with TRBD1. In germline, CDR1 is SGHKS, CDR2 YYEKEE (reference sequence). V gave up 0 bases and J gave up 2 bases; unmatched junction bases: 0. This CDR3 comprises 14 residues. The CDR3: CASSLGQGAYEQYF. DNA of the CDR3: TGTGCCAGCAGCTTGGGACAGGGGGCCTACGAGCAGTACTTC.

The genes are TRBV4-2 and TRBJ2-2; no reliable D call. The V end was cut by 2 bases, the J end by 2 bases, with 3 bases between. The CDR3 has 13 amino acids. Germline V gives CDR1 LGHNA, CDR2 YNFKEQ. Here the CDR3 DNA reads TGTGCCAGCAGCCAACTAAACACCGGGGAGCTGTTTTTT. This codes for CASSQLNTGELFF.

The J gene is TRBJ1-1, the V gene TRBV10-3; D is undetermined. The CDR3 extends over 14 amino acids. Trimming removed 3 bases at V and 1 base at J, with 9 bases between. Per the germline V gene, CDR1 is ENHRY and CDR2 is SYGVKD. CDR3 in amino acids: CAISDPGANTEAFF. As DNA, the CDR3 is TGTGCCATCAGTGACCCGGGAGCGAACACTGAAGCTTTCTTT.

In nucleotides, the CDR3 is TGCAGCGTTCCCCGACTAGCGGGAGGCACAGATACGCAGTATTTT. Amino acid sequence: CSVPRLAGGTDTQYF. The chain combines TRBV29-1 with TRBJ2-3; the match to TRBD2 covers 12 bases. The CDR3 is made up of 15 amino acids. V was pared by 5 bases and J by 1 base, with 4 bases of the junction left unmatched. CDR1 and CDR2 from the germline V gene are SQVTM and ANQGSEA.